Listed below are T cell receptor beta chains from one sample, sequenced in a study of memory CD4+ T cells and cytomegalovirus serostatus. Generated by immunoSEQ multiplex PCR, the TCRdb table keeps only in-frame clones and is missing some. The data hold about 52,000 clones, with 65% to 85% observed a single time. The sequenced material came from memory CD4+ T cells from blood. The receptors were sampled from an adult in good health and CMV-seropositive. Both conserved end residues are part of each CDR3. Fields, in order: clone size, D gene, J gene, V gene, CDR3 DNA, CDR3 protein. D genes are given only for firm matches. Size is stated for part of the rows, as once, few or many counts, or as a class when the clone is expanded.

-,TRBD1,TRBJ1-2,TRBV7-2,TGTGCCAGCAGCGGCCCCGGGACAGCCTATGGCTACACCTTC,CASSGPGTAYGYTF
-,-,TRBJ1-1,TRBV7-2,TGTGCCAGCAACCAAGGCGACAGGAACACTGAAGCTTTCTTT,CASNQGDRNTEAFF
-,TRBD2,TRBJ2-1,TRBV10-1,TGCGCCAGCGTAACCAGCGGGAGTCTTTTCCCAAGGTGGAACAATGAGCAGTTCTTC,CASVTSGSLFPRWNNEQFF
-,-,TRBJ1-4,TRBV2,TGTGCCAGCAGTCGGCCGGGGCTTCCTGGAGAAAAACTGTTTTTT,CASSRPGLPGEKLFF
-,TRBD2,TRBJ2-7,TRBV4-3,TGCGCCAGCAGCCTTCCACTAGCGGGACCCTACGAGCAGTACTTC,CASSLPLAGPYEQYF
-,TRBD1,TRBJ2-7,TRBV10-3,TGTGCCATCAGTCCGGGACAGGGACCCTACGAGCAGTACTTC,CAISPGQGPYEQYF
-,TRBD1,TRBJ2-1,TRBV18,TGTGCCAGCTCACGGACAGGCGGGTTCTCCTACAATGAGCAGTTCTTC,CASSRTGGFSYNEQFF
-,-,TRBJ2-7,TRBV7-2,TGTGCCAGCAGCTTAGACGAGGGGATTGTCTACGAGCAGTACTTC,CASSLDEGIVYEQYF
-,-,TRBJ2-1,TRBV7-3,TGTGCCAGCAGCTTAGACTATACCAATGAGCAGTTCTTC,CASSLDYTNEQFF
-,-,TRBJ2-4,TRBV18,TGTGCCAGCTCACTTACTCCCCCGCAGGGACGTACAGCCAAAAACATTCAGTACTTC,CASSLTPPQGRTAKNIQYF
-,TRBD2,TRBJ2-7,TRBV9,TGTGCCAGCAGCCCCAGACTAGCGGGTAATTACGAGCAGTACTTC,CASSPRLAGNYEQYF
-,-,TRBJ2-5,TRBV5-8,TGTGCCAGCAGGTCGGACACACAAGAGACCCAGTACTTC,CASRSDTQETQYF
-,-,TRBJ2-2,TRBV7-6,TGTGCCAGCAGCTCTAGGGGACGGAGGGGGAGGGAGCTGTTTTTT,CASSSRGRRGRELFF
-,TRBD2,TRBJ2-2,TRBV30,TGTGCCCTGAGGCGGGCTAGCGGAAACGGGGAGCTGTTTTTT,CALRRASGNGELFF
-,-,TRBJ2-6,TRBV18,TGTGCCAGCTCACCCAACACGGATAAGAATTCTGGGGCCAACGTCCTGACTTTC,CASSPNTDKNSGANVLTF
once,-,TRBJ1-3,TRBV7-2,TGTGCCAGCAGCTCCTCGGGTTCAGGAGGAAACACCATATATTTT,CASSSSGSGGNTIYF
-,-,TRBJ2-5,TRBV5-4,TGTGCCAGCAGCGGTGGAGGGGCCCGGGAGACCCAGTACTTC,CASSGGGARETQYF
-,-,TRBJ1-5,TRBV25-1,TGTGCCAGCAGTGAATTAGATGACCTCGAAGAGCCCCAGCATTTT,CASSELDDLEEPQHF
-,-,TRBJ2-7,TRBV5-1,TGCGCCAGCAGGCAAATCTTAAGGGGCGCGATGGACGAGCAGTACTTC,CASRQILRGAMDEQYF
-,TRBD1,TRBJ1-3,TRBV4-1,TGCGCCAGCAGCCAAGAAGAGGTTGGACAGGTTGGAAACACCATATATTTT,CASSQEEVGQVGNTIYF
-,-,TRBJ2-4,TRBV28,TGTGCCAGCAGTGTAGAGGGGGAAAACATTCAGTACTTC,CASSVEGENIQYF
-,-,TRBJ1-5,TRBV19,TGTGCCAGTAGTACTGTCGATCAGCCCCAGCATTTT,CASSTVDQPQHF
-,-,TRBJ2-1,TRBV5-1,TGCGCCAGCAGCTTCTCCCCAGCGGGTGCCAATGAGCAGTTCTTC,CASSFSPAGANEQFF
-,TRBD1,TRBJ1-2,TRBV18,TGTGCCAGCTCACGGACAGGGGGCGACTATGGCTACACCTTC,CASSRTGGDYGYTF
-,-,TRBJ2-7,TRBV18,TGTGCCAGCTCACCCCTCAGACCATCCAGCTCCTACGAGCAGTACTTC,CASSPLRPSSSYEQYF
-,TRBD2,TRBJ2-7,TRBV13,TGTGCCAGCAGCCCCCTGTTGGGGCCGTACTTAGCGGGAAGCCACGAGCAGTACTTC,CASSPLLGPYLAGSHEQYF
-,-,TRBJ1-1,TRBV6-5,TGTGCCAGCAGTGCGGGGAACACTGAAGCTTTCTTT,CASSAGNTEAFF
-,-,TRBJ2-1,TRBV28,TGTGCCAGCAGTTTTTGGAGTCAGGGAGAATCCTACAATGAGCAGTTCTTC,CASSFWSQGESYNEQFF
-,-,TRBJ1-1,TRBV19,TGTGCCAGTAGTAGAGGGGCGCAGAACACTGAAGCTTTCTTT,CASSRGAQNTEAFF
once,-,TRBJ1-4,TRBV7-9,TGTGCCAGCAGCTTAGGCCCGACGGCGGGGAATGAAAAACTGTTTTTT,CASSLGPTAGNEKLFF
-,-,TRBJ2-1,TRBV28,TGTGCCAGCAGTAGGGGGGGGAACCGTTACAATGAGCAGTTCTTC,CASSRGGNRYNEQFF
-,TRBD1,TRBJ1-2,TRBV5-1,TGCGCCAGCAGCCCGACAGGGTTAAGCGATACTTGGGACTATGGCTACACCTTC,CASSPTGLSDTWDYGYTF
-,TRBD2,TRBJ2-3,TRBV2,TGTGCCAGCACCAGGTCCGGGACTAGCGCAGATACGCAGTATTTT,CASTRSGTSADTQYF
few,-,TRBJ1-2,TRBV29-1,TGCAGCGTTGACCGGCCTACAGGGTTTGGCTACACCTTC,CSVDRPTGFGYTF
-,-,TRBJ1-2,TRBV2,TGTGCCAGCAGTGAGGGGGTCCACTATGGCTACACCTTC,CASSEGVHYGYTF
-,-,TRBJ1-2,TRBV7-2,TGTGCCAGCAGCTTGTCTAGGAGGACGGGGTATGGCTACACCTTC,CASSLSRRTGYGYTF
-,-,TRBJ1-6,TRBV6-6,TGTGCCAGCCTTGACAGGAGCTCCTATAATTCACCCCTCCACTTT,CASLDRSSYNSPLHF
-,TRBD1,TRBJ1-1,TRBV4-1,TGCGCCAGCAGCCAAGATAGGACAGGGGGCGCGAGGACTGAAGCTTTCTTT,CASSQDRTGGARTEAFF
-,TRBD1,TRBJ2-2,TRBV18,TGTGCCAGCTTTAACGGACAGGGTGTCACCGGGGAGCTGTTTTTT,CASFNGQGVTGELFF
-,TRBD1,TRBJ1-2,TRBV28,TGTGCCAGCAGTTTGGTACAGGGGGCCCAGGGCTACACCTTC,CASSLVQGAQGYTF
-,TRBD1,TRBJ2-6,TRBV5-5,TGTGCCAGCAGCTTCCAGGGGGCGCCCAACGTCCTGACTTTC,CASSFQGAPNVLTF
once,TRBD1,TRBJ2-2,TRBV4-3,TGCGCCAGCAGCCAGCCGCCACAGGGGGCGGGCACCGGGGAGCTGTTTTTT,CASSQPPQGAGTGELFF
-,-,TRBJ1-1,TRBV6-4,TGTGCCAGCAGTGATTACACAGGCCCAGACACTGAAGCTTTCTTT,CASSDYTGPDTEAFF
-,TRBD1,TRBJ2-5,TRBV4-2,TGTGCCAGCAGCCAGGGGAGACAGGGGAGAGAGACCCAGTACTTC,CASSQGRQGRETQYF
-,-,TRBJ2-6,TRBV7-2,TGTGCCAGCAGCCTCAGGGTCTCTGGGGCCAACGTCCTGACTTTC,CASSLRVSGANVLTF
-,TRBD1,TRBJ1-4,TRBV19,TGTGCCAGTACAAATTACCCCCGGACAGGGGCAACTAATGAAAAACTGTTTTTT,CASTNYPRTGATNEKLFF